Listed below are T cell receptor beta chains from one sample, sequenced in a study of CD4 and CD8 cells across lung adenocarcinoma regions. TCRdb processed the PCR reads anew with MiXCR; each CDR3 protein has one entry. This table has about 25,000 distinct CDR3 sequences, approximately 53% appearing once. Sequenced material: CD8+ T cells from the center of a lung tumor. Source of these receptors: a male donor with lung adenocarcinoma. The CD4 and CD8 labels of this study may be unreliable. CDR3s include the opening cysteine and the closing phenylalanine or tryptophan. D genes are given only for firm matches. Clone sizes are given selectively: once, few, many, or a class where the clone is expanded.

TRBJ2-2 TRBV6-1 - - TGTGCCAGCAGTGAAAAGGGGAGTGGGAGCACCGGGGAGCAGTTTTTC CASSEKGSGSTGEQFF
TRBJ1-4 TRBV9 - - TGTGCCAGCAGCGCTTCAACTAATGAAAAACTGTTTTTT CASSASTNEKLFF
TRBJ1-6 TRBV12-3/TRBV12-4 - - TGTGCCAGCAGGCGTGGGCCGACTAATTCACCCCTCCACTTT CASRRGPTNSPLHF
TRBJ2-3 TRBV10-3 TRBD2 - TGTGCCATCGCAACTAGCGGGAGTCCAAATACGCAGTATTTC CAIATSGSPNTQYF
TRBJ2-3 TRBV10-3 - - TGTGCCCTGAGCCTCCGGCCTGTTGGCACAGATGCGCAGTATTTT CALSLRPVGTDAQYF
TRBJ2-1 TRBV6-5 - - TGTGCCAGCAGTTCTGGCAGTGACAATGAGCAGTTCTTC CASSSGSDNEQFF
TRBJ2-1 TRBV10-3 TRBD1 - TGTGCCATCAGTGCCGGGACAGGGTCACCAAATGAGCAGTTCTTC CAISAGTGSPNEQFF
TRBJ2-2 TRBV7-2 - medium-sized TGTGCCAGCAGCTCCCCCCTGTTAACCGGGGAGCTGTTTTTT CASSSPLLTGELFF
TRBJ2-2 TRBV7-3 - many TGTGCCAGCAGCCCCCAAGGGGACACCGGGGAGCTGTTTTTT CASSPQGDTGELFF
TRBJ1-1 TRBV27 - - TGTGCCAGCAGTTTATCCGCGTCTCCGAACACTGAAGCTTTCTTT CASSLSASPNTEAFF
TRBJ2-1 TRBV6-1 - medium-sized TGTGCCAGCTGGACTGGTTACAATGAGCAGTTCTTC CASWTGYNEQFF
TRBJ2-4 TRBV6-8 TRBD2 - TGTGGCGGCACGGCGCGGGGGGCCAAAAACACTCAGTACTTC CGGTARGAKNTQYF
TRBJ2-4 TRBV6-5 TRBD2 once TGTGCCAGCAGTTGGCGGGGGAGCGCCACAAACATTCAGTATTTC CASSWRGSATNIQYF
TRBJ1-2 TRBV7-8 - - TGTGCCAGCAGCTCCGGACGGAACTATGGCTACACCTTC CASSSGRNYGYTF
TRBJ2-1 TRBV7-2 - - TGTGCCAGCAGGTCTAGGGGAGACAATGAGCAGCTCTTC CASRSRGDNEQLF
TRBJ2-5 TRBV10-2 TRBD2 - TGCGCGGGCAGCGGGGTGTGTGACAAAGAGACCCAGTACTTC CAGSGVCDKETQYF
TRBJ1-3 TRBV30 - - TGTGCCTGGAATATAGGCTGGAAGGCCGATTGGTCTGGAAACACCATATATTTT CAWNIGWKADWSGNTIYF
TRBJ2-4 TRBV28 - - TGTGCCGGGAGTGGGGCAGGGGACCAAGAGATCCAGTACTTC CAGSGAGDQEIQYF
TRBJ2-5 TRBV7-2 TRBD2 - TGTGCCAGCAGCTCCCGTGGGGAGGGAGCGGGGGGTAGGGAAGAGACCCAGTACTTC CASSSRGEGAGGREETQYF
TRBJ2-1 TRBV12-3/TRBV12-4 - few TGTGCCAGCAGTTTACGCCAGGGCGGTGCCTACAATGAGCAGTTCTTC CASSLRQGGAYNEQFF
TRBJ2-2 TRBV11-2 - - TGTGCCAGCAGTTGGAGCGGGTACACCGGGGAGCTGTTTTTT CASSWSGYTGELFF
TRBJ2-1 TRBV12-3/TRBV12-4 - - TGTGCCAGCAGTCTAGGGGTCAGCCACGACAATGAGCAGTTCTTC CASSLGVSHDNEQFF
TRBJ2-7 TRBV10-2 TRBD2 medium-sized TGCGCCAGCTACCCTAGCGGGAGGGTATCCTACGAGCAGTACTTC CASYPSGRVSYEQYF
TRBJ2-2 TRBV7-2 - medium-sized TGTGCCAGCAGCTTTTCCGGGTCCCTCGGGGAGCTGTTTTTT CASSFSGSLGELFF
TRBJ2-4 TRBV10-3 TRBD1 - TGTGGCGTCAGGGGGATGACAGCCAAAAACACGCAGTATTTC CGVRGMTAKNTQYF
TRBJ2-3 TRBV6-1 - few TGTGCCAGCAGGGAAAGGCTCACAGATACGCAGTATTTT CASRERLTDTQYF
TRBJ2-3 TRBV6-4 TRBD2 - TGTGCCAGCAGTCCTAGCGGGGGGCGGGATACGCAGTATTTT CASSPSGGRDTQYF
TRBJ1-2 TRBV6-1 - once TGTGCCAGCACGGCAGGGCCTGCTAACTCTGACGATTTCTTC CASTAGPANSDDFF
TRBJ2-3 TRBV6-1 - - TGTGCCAGCAGTGCGGCGGGGCTGTGGAGCACAGATACTCAGTACTTT CASSAAGLWSTDTQYF
TRBJ2-3 TRBV10-2 - - TGCGCCAGCAGCGACTCGGCTGGGCGAGCCACAAATACGCAGTACTTT CASSDSAGRATNTQYF
TRBJ2-4 TRBV27 - - TGTGCCAGTGGGGGGAGGGGGGGGCTAGCCCAAGACATTCAGTACTTC CASGGRGGLAQDIQYF
TRBJ2-1 TRBV6-5 TRBD2 - TGTGCCAGCAGTTCGGCTAGCGGGAGATCGGCCTACAATGAGCAGTTCTTC CASSSASGRSAYNEQFF
TRBJ2-4 TRBV20-1 - - TGCAGTGCTAGAGATGTCCAGGGAGGTTTCAAAAACATTCAGTACTTC CSARDVQGGFKNIQYF
TRBJ2-7 TRBV4-1 TRBD1 few TGCGCCAGCAGCCACCCGGGACAGGGGGCTTGGGAGCAGTACTTC CASSHPGQGAWEQYF
TRBJ2-7 TRBV27 - medium-sized TGTGCCAGCAGCTACAAATCCGGGATCGAGCAGTACTTC CASSYKSGIEQYF
TRBJ2-4 TRBV10-3 TRBD2 few TGTGCGGGGAGGGGAGCCAAAGATACGCAGTATTTC CAGRGAKDTQYF
TRBJ2-7 TRBV10-1 - - TGCGCCACCGTGGTTCCCGGGTGGCGGGACCCAGATACGCAGTACTTC CATVVPGWRDPDTQYF
TRBJ2-3 TRBV6-1 - - TGTGCCAGCGCTACAGCGGGCACAAACACTCAGTATTTT CASATAGTNTQYF
TRBJ2-3 TRBV25-1 - once TGTGGCAGCAGTGAGACAGGAGCCAAAGATACTCAGTATTTT CGSSETGAKDTQYF
TRBJ2-3 TRBV7-2 TRBD2 medium-sized TGTGCCAGCAGCTTAGCCGCGGGGCTAGCGGTCCCAGATACGCAGTATTTT CASSLAAGLAVPDTQYF